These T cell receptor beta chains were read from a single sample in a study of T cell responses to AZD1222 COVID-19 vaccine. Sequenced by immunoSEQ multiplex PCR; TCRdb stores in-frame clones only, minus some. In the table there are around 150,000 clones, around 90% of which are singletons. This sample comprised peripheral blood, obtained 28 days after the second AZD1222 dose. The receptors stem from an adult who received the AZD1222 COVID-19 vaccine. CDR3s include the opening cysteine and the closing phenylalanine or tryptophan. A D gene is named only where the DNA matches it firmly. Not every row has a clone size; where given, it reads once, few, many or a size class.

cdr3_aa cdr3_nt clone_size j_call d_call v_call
CASSPVQGEQFF TGTGCCAGCAGTCCCGTTCAAGGTGAGCAGTTCTTC . TRBJ2-1 . TRBV28
CASSLEGINTEAFF TGTGCCAGCAGCTTAGAGGGGATTAACACTGAAGCTTTCTTT . TRBJ1-1 . TRBV7-9
CASSQLSGELFF TGCGCCAGCAGCCAACTATCCGGGGAGCTGTTTTTT . TRBJ2-2 . TRBV4-1
CASSRPGQGTQYF TGTGCCAGCAGCAGACCGGGACAAGGGACCCAGTACTTC medium-sized TRBJ2-5 . TRBV7-9
CASSFIGGVGVNEQFF TGTGCCAGCAGCTTCATTGGGGGTGTGGGAGTCAATGAGCAGTTCTTC . TRBJ2-1 . TRBV7-2
CASSITGNGEQFF TGTGCCAGCAGTATCACAGGGAACGGTGAGCAGTTCTTC . TRBJ2-1 . TRBV6-6
CASIRLGNTGELFF TGTGCCAGCATTCGGCTGGGAAACACCGGGGAGCTGTTTTTT . TRBJ2-2 . TRBV2
CASSGEGSSNGYTF TGTGCCAGCAGCGGGGAGGGTTCATCAAATGGCTACACCTTC . TRBJ1-2 . TRBV9
CARSLVPREVGGNTEAFF TGTGCCAGAAGCTTGGTTCCCAGGGAGGTCGGAGGAAACACTGAAGCTTTCTTT once TRBJ1-1 . TRBV5-3
CASTEGGRWGGELFF TGCGCCAGCACGGAGGGCGGGAGATGGGGCGGGGAGCTGTTTTTT . TRBJ2-2 TRBD2 TRBV10-2
CASSYRRGFTDTQYF TGTGCCAGCAGTTACCGGCGGGGATTCACAGATACGCAGTATTTT once TRBJ2-3 . TRBV6-2/TRBV6-3
CASSLKDRSWETQYF TGTGCCAGCAGCTTAAAGGACAGGTCTTGGGAGACCCAGTACTTC . TRBJ2-5 TRBD1 TRBV11-2
CASSLEGGALLLF TGTGCCAGCAGCTTAGAAGGAGGGGCTCTTCTCCTCTTC . TRBJ2-1 . TRBV7-2
CASTHRRLTGGITGNTIYF TGTGCCAGCACCCACCGGCGGCTGACAGGGGGCATAACCGGAAACACCATATATTTT . TRBJ1-3 TRBD1 TRBV3-1/TRBV3-2
CSAREPNEQFF TGCAGTGCTAGGGAGCCCAATGAGCAGTTCTTC . TRBJ2-1 . TRBV20-1
CASSLGRYNEQFF TGTGCCAGCAGTTTAGGGCGTTACAATGAGCAGTTCTTC . TRBJ2-1 . TRBV12-3/TRBV12-4
CASGQPNTGELFF TGTGCCAGCGGCCAACCCAACACCGGGGAGCTGTTTTTT . TRBJ2-2 . TRBV2
CASSLPTRRGHRTDTQYF TGTGCCAGCAGCTTACCGACACGCAGGGGTCACCGCACAGATACGCAGTATTTT . TRBJ2-3 . TRBV28
CASSKGGRASPLHF TGTGCCAGCAGCAAAGGGGGCAGGGCTTCACCCCTCCACTTT . TRBJ1-6 . TRBV21-1
CASSETRTGELFF TGTGCCAGCAGTGAAACGCGTACCGGGGAGCTGTTTTTT . TRBJ2-2 . TRBV6-1
CASSEWTSSGNTIYF TGTGCCAGCAGTGAATGGACGAGCTCTGGAAACACCATATATTTT . TRBJ1-3 . TRBV25-1
CASSLPGRYGYTF TGTGCCAGCAGTTTGCCAGGGCGGTATGGCTACACCTTC . TRBJ1-2 . TRBV9
CASSLAHRAGNTIYF TGTGCCAGCAGCCTGGCCCACAGGGCTGGAAACACCATATATTTT few TRBJ1-3 . TRBV6-2/TRBV6-3
CASSLASRSGNTIYF TGTGCCAGCAGCTTAGCGTCGAGGTCGGGAAACACCATATATTTT . TRBJ1-3 . TRBV7-2
CASSFILAGSDTQYF TGTGCCAGCAGCTTTATCCTAGCGGGTTCAGATACGCAGTATTTT . TRBJ2-3 TRBD2 TRBV7-9
CASSLGGTRTDTQYF TGTGCCAGCAGCTTAGGAGGGACTCGCACAGATACGCAGTATTTT . TRBJ2-3 . TRBV11-3
CASSSRWTSGNKDYEQYF TGTGCCAGCAGCTCACGTTGGACTAGCGGGAATAAGGACTACGAGCAGTACTTC . TRBJ2-7 TRBD2 TRBV5-8
CASSQDLSSDAGGWDEQFF TGCGCCAGCAGCCAAGATCTTTCTTCGGATGCGGGAGGGTGGGATGAGCAGTTCTTC . TRBJ2-1 TRBD2 TRBV4-1